One and the same sample provided the 28 T cell receptor beta chains below, sequenced in a study of beta chain features in type 1 diabetes. The whole isolated RNA underwent reverse transcription, so sequencing captured expressed TCRB transcripts. Here immunoSEQ multiplex PCR was the method, and the copy in TCRdb shows in-frame clones only, minus some. This sample has almost 350,000 clones; about 19% occur once, and the top ten carry approximately 0.043%. The sequenced material came from naive CD4+ T cells from blood. The receptors originated from a woman under 30 in good health.

This clone came up a few times. Here the CDR3 DNA reads TGCGCCAGCTGCGAGGGGCTAGCGGGAGGGGAGACCCAGTACTTC. It translates to CASCEGLAGGETQYF. V gene TRBV5-1 combines with J gene TRBJ2-5; 12 bases line up with TRBD2. The germline gives CDR1 SGHRS, CDR2 YFSETQ. The CDR3 runs 15 residues. The ends lost 7 bases at V and 5 bases at J; junction bases unmatched: 9.

This clone has just a few counts. The V and J genes are TRBV7-9 and TRBJ2-3, with D possibly matching TRBD1 (5 bases). This CDR3 has 14 residues. The V gene's germline CDR1 is SEHNR and CDR2 FQNEAQ (reference sequence). Trimming left V 5 bases short and J 6 bases short, with 15 bases between. CDR3 nucleotides: TGTGCCAGCAGCACCTGGGGCCTAACCGATACGCAGTATTTT. Translated, it gives CASSTWGLTDTQYF.

This clone was picked up one time. The chain combines TRBV2 with TRBJ1-2; tentatively, D is TRBD1 (5 bases). Trimming left V 7 bases short and J 4 bases short, with 16 bases between. This CDR3 is 14 amino acids long. Germline loops: CDR1 SNHLY, CDR2 FYNNEI. The CDR3 region has the DNA TGTGCCAGCAAAGTGATGTTGACAGTCTATGGCTACACCTTC. Its translation is CASKVMLTVYGYTF.

This clone turned up a few times. The chain's CDR3 is CATSSKPRALEQYF. CDR3 nucleotide sequence: TGTGCCACCAGCTCCAAACCCCGAGCCCTCGAGCAGTACTTC. This rearrangement joins TRBV15 to TRBJ2-7; D gene unclear. The CDR3 loop spans 14 amino acids. Germline V gene data show CDR1 as LNHNV and CDR2 as YYDKDF (reference sequence). Trimming took off 5 bases at V and 6 bases at J, with 17 bases between the two ends.

The rearrangement links TRBV7-8 to TRBJ1-1, with D possibly TRBD1 on 6 matching bases. The germline CDR1 and CDR2 sequences are SGHVS and FQNEAQ. The CDR3 contains 14 residues. Deletions cut 5 bases from V and 9 bases from J, with 19 bases between. CDR3 sequence reads: CASSQKIDRRKAFF. The DNA for the CDR3 is TGTGCCAGCAGCCAAAAAATCGACAGGCGCAAAGCTTTCTTT.

This clone was detected only a few times. The genes are TRBV29-1 and TRBJ2-1; D uncertain. The CDR3 runs to 11 residues. V lost 5 bases to trimming and J lost 4 bases, with 6 bases between them. Germline CDR1 reads SQVTM; CDR2 reads ANQGSEA. The CDR3 is CSVQAYNEQFF. CDR3 coding DNA: TGCAGCGTTCAGGCTTACAATGAGCAGTTCTTC.

This chain connects TRBV9 to TRBJ1-2, with TRBD1 matching 9 bases. This CDR3 has 14 amino acids. Per the germline V gene, CDR1 is SGDLS and CDR2 is YYNGEE. The V segment lost 7 bases and the J segment 2 bases; nucleotides outside the gene matches: 6. CDR3 sequence reads: CASWPGQGNYGYTF. The CDR3 DNA follows: TGTGCCAGCTGGCCGGGACAGGGAAACTATGGCTACACCTTC.

The rearrangement uses TRBV6-5 and TRBJ1-4; TRBD1 matches at 7 bases. Germline lookup yields CDR1 MNHEY and CDR2 SVGAGI. This CDR3 spans 14 amino acids. V gave up 0 bases and J gave up 8 bases; unmatched junction bases: 3. The CDR3 is CASSYSQGGEKLFF. The CDR3 DNA sequence: TGTGCCAGCAGTTACTCCCAGGGGGGCGAAAAACTGTTTTTT.

Only a few counts were recorded for this clone. The V and J genes are TRBV18 and TRBJ2-3; 7 positions match TRBD2. The germline CDR1 and CDR2 sequences are KGHSH and LQKENI. J was trimmed by 4 bases and V by 8 bases; bases with no gene match: 12. The CDR3 extends over 15 amino acids. In DNA form, the CDR3 reads TGTGCCAGCCACGCCTTGGGGGGGTCCCCAGATACGCAGTATTTT. It encodes CASHALGGSPDTQYF.

The V gene is TRBV5-1, the J gene TRBJ2-7, with TRBD2 matching 9 bases. This CDR3 has 13 residues. V lost 9 bases to trimming and J lost 6 bases; unmatched junction nucleotides: 10. The V gene's germline CDR1 is SGHRS and CDR2 YFSETQ. CDR3 amino acids: CATKRGETGEQYF. As DNA, the CDR3 is TGCGCCACCAAGCGGGGGGAGACCGGCGAGCAGTACTTC.

This clone was seen more than once but under ten times. The chain uses TRBV7-9 and TRBJ2-1, with D perhaps matching TRBD1 (5 bases). From germline, CDR1 is SEHNR and CDR2 FQNEAQ (reference sequence). The CDR3 contains 13 residues. V dropped 3 bases and J dropped 5 bases, with 8 bases sitting between them. The chain's CDR3 is CASSFWGNNEQFF. CDR3 coding DNA: TGTGCCAGCAGCTTCTGGGGCAACAATGAGCAGTTCTTC.

This clone has more than one count but fewer than ten. The chain is built from TRBV4-3 and TRBJ1-5; D gene uncertain. Trimming pared 0 bases from V and 4 bases from J, leaving 7 bases between. This CDR3 has 14 residues. Per the germline V gene, CDR1 is LGHNA and CDR2 is YSLEER. The CDR3 protein is CASSQELSNQPQHF. The CDR3 DNA follows: TGCGCCAGCAGCCAAGAGTTGAGTAATCAGCCCCAGCATTTT.

This clone was seen more than once but under ten times. The V call is TRBV6-6, the J call TRBJ1-1; tentatively, D is TRBD1 (5 bases). Looked up from germline, CDR1 is MNHNY and CDR2 is SVGAGI (reference sequence). CDR3 length: 12 residues. V was cut by 6 bases and J by 9 bases, with 14 bases left in between. The chain's CDR3 is CASRDSPGKAFF. The CDR3 DNA is TGTGCCAGCAGAGACAGTCCTGGGAAAGCTTTCTTT.

The V and J genes are TRBV27 and TRBJ2-3; 9 nucleotides match TRBD1. V was clipped by 4 bases and J by 4 bases; unmatched bases: 12. The CDR3 contains 17 residues. Germline V gene lookup returns CDR1 MNHEY and CDR2 SMNVEV (reference sequence). The chain's CDR3 is CASSSPQGTGLSDTQYF. Here the CDR3 DNA reads TGTGCCAGCAGTTCACCCCAGGGGACAGGGCTGTCAGATACGCAGTATTTT.

The V gene is TRBV7-9, the J gene TRBJ1-1; TRBD1 matches at 9 bases. The CDR3 totals 14 residues. The trim removed 5 bases at V and 5 bases at J, leaving 6 bases unmatched. CDR1 is SEHNR, CDR2 FQNEAQ, per germline (reference sequence). CDR3 amino acids: CASSLRDRETEAFF. The CDR3 DNA is TGTGCCAGCAGCCTGCGGGACAGGGAGACTGAAGCTTTCTTT.

This clone was seen more than once but under ten times. The chain employs TRBV5-1 and TRBJ1-6; 7 bases map to TRBD1. Germline loops: CDR1 SGHRS, CDR2 YFSETQ. The trim removed 1 base at V and 7 bases at J, leaving 2 bases unmatched. This CDR3 has 14 amino acids. The CDR3 region is CASSLTGENSPLHF. DNA of the CDR3: TGCGCCAGCAGCTTGACAGGGGAGAATTCACCCCTCCACTTT. Full variable domain (remainder filled in from reference TRBV5-1 and TRBJ1-6): KAGVTQTPRYLIKTRGQQVTLSCSPISGHRSVSWYQQTPGQGLQFLFEYFSETQRNKGNFPGRFSGRQFSNSRSEMNVSTLELGDSALYLCASSLTGENSPLHFGNGTRLTVT.

This clone has more than one count but fewer than ten. The genes are TRBV18 and TRBJ2-5; weak D call: TRBD1 (6 bases). CDR3 length: 13 residues. Trimming took 7 bases from V and 2 from J, leaving 11 bases between them. Per the germline V gene, CDR1 is KGHSH and CDR2 is LQKENI. CDR3 coding DNA: TGTGCCAGCTTCGGGGACATTCAAGAGACCCAGTACTTC. The encoded protein is CASFGDIQETQYF.

This clone was observed a handful of times. This rearrangement joins TRBV30 to TRBJ1-1; D gene ambiguous. V lost 0 bases and J 1 base, leaving 9 bases between the germline ends. Germline-derived CDR1 and CDR2 are GTSNPN and SVGIG (reference sequence). The CDR3 has 14 residues. CDR3 coding DNA: TGTGCCTGGAGTGTGAACCTAGGGAACACTGAAGCTTTCTTT. Protein product: CAWSVNLGNTEAFF.

The chain is built from TRBV4-3 and TRBJ1-6; tentatively, D is TRBD1 (5 bases). Germline CDR1 reads LGHNA; CDR2 reads YSLEER. The CDR3 loop spans 15 amino acids. V lost 6 bases to trimming and J lost 8 bases, with 17 bases between them. The CDR3 is CASRGRRWGDSPLHF. In DNA form, the CDR3 reads TGCGCCAGCAGGGGAAGAAGGTGGGGGGATTCACCCCTCCACTTT.

This clone was counted between two and nine times. The genes are TRBV7-3 and TRBJ2-3; a possible D gene is TRBD2 (5 bases). V gave up 3 bases and J gave up 2 bases, with 18 bases separating them. The CDR3 consists of 17 residues. CDR1 SGHTA and CDR2 FQGTGA come from the germline V gene. CDR3 nucleotides: TGTGCCAGCAGCTTTTGCCTCCTAGCAATATACACAGATACGCAGTATTTT. It codes for CASSFCLLAIYTDTQYF.

This clone came up a few times. The V gene is TRBV7-9, the J gene TRBJ1-2; a possible D gene is TRBD1 (6 bases). V was clipped by 0 bases and J by 4 bases, with 9 bases between them. The CDR3 contains 14 residues. From germline, CDR1 is SEHNR and CDR2 FQNEAQ (reference sequence). The CDR3 region is CASSLAGHGYGYTF. The CDR3 DNA is TGTGCCAGCAGCTTAGCGGGACATGGCTATGGCTACACCTTC.

Worth noting for this clone: Other nucleotide sequences from this sample produce the same CDR3. The chain is built from TRBV19 and TRBJ2-1; TRBD2 matches 7 bases. The germline gives CDR1 LNHDA, CDR2 SQIVND (reference sequence). This CDR3 region has 12 residues. V shed 4 bases and J 6 bases; nucleotides not matched to a gene: 0. This chain's CDR3 is CASSTSGNEQFF. In DNA, the CDR3 is TGTGCCAGTAGTACTAGCGGCAATGAGCAGTTCTTC. The entire variable domain, with the rest obtained from reference TRBV19 and TRBJ2-1, is as follows: DGGITQSPKYLFRKEGQNVTLSCEQNLNHDAMYWYRQDPGQGLRLIYYSQIVNDFQKGDIAEGYSVSREKKESFPLTVTSAQKNPTAFYLCASSTSGNEQFFGPGTRLTVL.

In its sample, this clone was seen a few times. V and J are TRBV4-2 and TRBJ2-7; 10 positions match TRBD1. Germline V gene sequence: CDR1 LGHNA, CDR2 YNFKEQ. The CDR3 consists of 13 residues. J lost 4 bases, V lost 6 bases, and 3 bases had no gene match. DNA for the CDR3: TGTGCCAGCAGAGGGACAGGGGATTACGAGCAGTACTTC. Translation: CASRGTGDYEQYF.

The J gene is TRBJ2-5, the V gene TRBV4-1; 12 bases are a match to TRBD2. The CDR3 runs 18 residues. CDR1 is MGHRA, CDR2 YSYEKL, per germline. The V and J ends lost 0 bases and 5 bases, in that order; junction bases with no gene match: 10. This CDR3 is CASSQEGASGGAEETQYF. The CDR3 coding sequence is TGCGCCAGCAGCCAAGAAGGGGCTAGCGGGGGGGCCGAGGAGACCCAGTACTTC.

V and J are TRBV19 and TRBJ1-1; D unclear. CDR1 is LNHDA and CDR2 is SQIVND in the germline V gene (reference sequence). The V gene lost 2 bases and the J gene lost 3 bases, with 22 bases spanning the gap. This CDR3 has 18 residues. CDR3 protein: CASSIFGWKHQEDTEAFF. CDR3 sequence (DNA): TGTGCCAGTAGTATATTTGGATGGAAGCACCAAGAGGACACTGAAGCTTTCTTT.

The rearrangement uses TRBV9 and TRBJ2-4; possible D gene TRBD1, 7 bases. Trimming shortened V by 5 bases and J by 6 bases, and 15 bases separated the two germline ends. Germline CDR1 reads SGDLS; CDR2 reads YYNGEE. The CDR3 runs to 14 residues. The CDR3 loop reads CASSESGGTNIQYF. The CDR3 DNA follows: TGTGCCAGCAGTGAATCAGGGGGGACAAACATTCAGTACTTC.

The V call is TRBV19, the J call TRBJ2-5; 7 bases are a match to TRBD1. Germline assignment: CDR1 LNHDA and CDR2 SQIVND (reference sequence). Trimming removed 5 bases from V and 5 bases from J; junction bases left unmatched: 17. The CDR3 runs to 17 residues. The CDR3: CASSRITGNPRGETQYF. CDR3 in DNA: TGTGCCAGTAGTCGAATTACAGGGAACCCCAGGGGGGAGACCCAGTACTTC.

V gene TRBV29-1 combines with J gene TRBJ2-1; possibly TRBD1 for D (5 bases). The germline CDR1 and CDR2 sequences are SQVTM and ANQGSEA. Trimming shortened V by 4 bases and J by 3 bases, and 16 bases separated the two germline ends. The CDR3 covers 15 residues. Here the CDR3 reads CSVGVWGNLYNEQFF. For the CDR3, the DNA is TGCAGCGTTGGGGTCTGGGGCAACCTCTACAATGAGCAGTTCTTC.